These 2 T cell receptor beta chains share one sample of origin, sequenced in a study of immune evolution from preneoplasia to lung adenocarcinoma. Profiling relied on immunoSEQ multiplex PCR, and the TCRdb table lists in-frame clones only, not all of them. The sample includes more than 1,000 clones, more than 75% of them seen just once. The material sequenced was FFPE atypical adenomatous hyperplasia tissue from the lung. Subset meaning: atypical adenomatous hyperplasia (AAH), lung preneoplasia. These receptors came from a person aged 70 to 85 with lung adenocarcinoma.

The rearrangement joins TRBV11-2 to TRBJ2-1; 8 positions match TRBD2. CDR3 size: 16 residues. Looked up from germline, CDR1 is SGHAT and CDR2 is FQNNGV. The V gene end was trimmed by 1 base and the J gene end by 3 bases; junction bases not matched to a gene: 5. The CDR3, as DNA: TGTGCCAGCAGCTTAGGAAGCCTAGCGGGCTACAATGAGCAGTTCTTC. Amino acid sequence: CASSLGSLAGYNEQFF.

This clone appeared a few times. The V gene is TRBV7-2, the J gene TRBJ2-5; D not certain. This CDR3 has 13 amino acids. V was clipped by 0 bases and J by 3 bases, with 5 bases between them. Germline V CDR1 and CDR2: SGHTA, FQGNSA. CDR3: CASSLAKEETQYF. As DNA, the CDR3 is TGTGCCAGCAGCTTAGCCAAAGAAGAGACCCAGTACTTC. Full variable domain (outside the CDR3, taken from reference TRBV7-2 and TRBJ2-5): GAGVSQSPSNKVTEKGKDVELRCDPISGHTALYWYRQSLGQGLEFLIYFQGNSAPDKSGLPSDRFSAERTGGSVSTLTIQRTQQEDSAVYLCASSLAKEETQYFGPGTRLLVL.